The sequence of this T cell receptor beta chain was determined in a study of T cell responses to AZD1222 COVID-19 vaccine. Study conclusions and caveats: The study found Spike-specific TCR breadth and depth rose after two AZD1222 doses.

About this clone: Its antigen is unidentified.

Assay used: immunoSEQ multiplex PCR; TCRdb lists only in-frame clones, some missing. This repertoire shows about 260,000 clones, 80% to 95% found once; its top ten account for around 0.57%. Trimming pared 7 bases from V and 3 bases from J, leaving 16 bases between. The germline V gene has CDR1 MNHEY and CDR2 SVGAGI. This CDR3 spans 14 amino acids. The clonotype comes from an adult in good health. The chain has TRBV6-5 and TRBJ2-7, with a tentative D call TRBD1 (7 bases). The material was peripheral blood, obtained on day 0 of AZD1222 vaccination. CDR3 sequence (DNA): TGTGCCAGCACCAAGGCGGGGACAGACTACGAGCAGTACTTC. Protein product: CASTKAGTDYEQYF.